This T cell receptor beta chain was captured in a study of control samples from healthy donors and cancer patients. Germline V lookup: CDR1 MNHEY, CDR2 SVGAGI. The CDR3 has 13 amino acids. Trimming left V 6 bases short and J 4 bases short, with 12 bases between. The assay was immunoSEQ multiplex PCR, and TCRdb's table has in-frame clones only and misses some. Found here are about 120,000 clones, 85% to 90% of them singletons; the top ten hold approximately 2.3%. Sequencing was done on a sample of blood. The TCR comes from a woman aged 70-85 years in good health. The J gene is TRBJ1-2, the V gene TRBV6-5; weak D call: TRBD1 (6 bases). This CDR3 reads CASRPGVPYGYTF. Here the CDR3 DNA reads TGTGCCAGCAGACCAGGGGTCCCCTATGGCTACACCTTC.